These 27 T cell receptor beta chains share one sample of origin, sequenced in a study of control samples from healthy donors and cancer patients. TCRdb's table, derived via immunoSEQ multiplex PCR, lists solely in-frame clones and lacks some. Of about 26,000 clones in the sample, approximately 85% were seen once. Input material: PBMCs. The source is a man in his sixties with colorectal cancer.

The rearrangement uses TRBV10-2 and TRBJ1-3, with D possibly being TRBD1 (5 bases). V lost 4 bases, J lost 1 base, and 11 bases lay in between. Germline CDR1 reads WSHSY; CDR2 reads SAAADI. This CDR3 region has 15 residues. The CDR3 region has the DNA TGCGCCAGCAGTGGGACGAGGGGATCTGGAAACACCATATATTTT. Translated: CASSGTRGSGNTIYF.

The chain is built from TRBV3-1 (or the pseudogene TRBV3-2) and TRBJ1-1; D not certain. The germline CDR1 and CDR2 sequences are LGHDT and YNNKEL (reference sequence). With 5 bases removed from V and 1 base from J, the gap between germline ends came to 8 bases. The CDR3 spans 13 residues. In nucleotides, the CDR3 is TGTGCCAGCAGCACGAACAAGAACACTGAAGCTTTCTTT. Translating it yields CASSTNKNTEAFF.

This clone was observed a single time. The rearrangement uses TRBV6-6 and TRBJ1-1, with 8 positions matching TRBD1. J lost 7 bases, V lost 3 bases, and 4 bases had no gene match. Germline V gene data show CDR1 as MNHNY and CDR2 as SVGAGI (reference sequence). CDR3 length: 13 residues. The CDR3 DNA follows: TGTGCCAGCAGTTATCAGGGGGCGGTTGAAGCTTTCTTT. Translation gives CASSYQGAVEAFF.

This rearrangement joins TRBV4-3 to TRBJ1-2; D ambiguous. The V gene lost 4 bases and the J gene lost 4 bases, with 13 bases spanning the gap. The CDR3 totals 14 residues. CDR1 and CDR2 from the germline V gene are LGHNA and YSLEER. The CDR3, as DNA: TGCGCCAGCAGCCGATCGACCGGCGGCTATGGCTACACCTTC. Translating it yields CASSRSTGGYGYTF.

The V gene is TRBV4-1, the J gene TRBJ2-5; D is perhaps TRBD1 or TRBD2 (5 bases each). The germline V and J ends were trimmed by 3 bases and 4 bases, with 12 bases remaining between them. This CDR3 spans 14 amino acids. Germline CDR1 reads MGHRA; CDR2 reads YSYEKL. The CDR3 region has the DNA TGCGCCAGCAGCCAGAGGGGCTCGGGAGAGACCCAGTACTTC. Translation gives CASSQRGSGETQYF.

The V call is TRBV15, the J call TRBJ1-2, with D possibly being TRBD1 (5 bases). V was cut by 0 bases and J by 8 bases, with 10 bases left in between. The CDR3 runs to 13 residues. CDR1 LNHNV and CDR2 YYDKDF come from the germline V gene (reference sequence). The CDR3 coding sequence is TGTGCCACCAGCAGAGATGTTGGGGGGGGCTACACCTTC. Its protein product is CATSRDVGGGYTF. The complete variable domain, with remaining parts taken from reference TRBV15 and TRBJ1-2, reads DAMVIQNPRYQVTQFGKPVTLSCSQTLNHNVMYWYQQKSSQAPKLLFHYYDKDFNNEADTPDNFQSRRPNTSFCFLDIRSPGLGDTAMYLCATSRDVGGGYTFGSGTRLTVV.

The chain recombines TRBV11-2 with TRBJ1-6; D is possibly TRBD1 (6 bases). In germline, CDR1 is SGHAT, CDR2 FQNNGV. The ends were cut back, 4 bases at V and 7 bases at J, with 14 bases in the middle. The CDR3 length is 15 residues. CDR3 nucleotide sequence: TGTGCCAGCAGCTCCCTACAGGGTAGGAATTCACCCCTCCACTTT. It codes for CASSSLQGRNSPLHF.

This rearrangement joins TRBV6-5 to TRBJ1-2, with D perhaps TRBD1 (5 bases). Germline CDR1 reads MNHEY; CDR2 reads SVGAGI. This CDR3 contains 15 residues. Trimming took 2 bases from V and 0 from J, leaving 10 bases between them. As DNA, the CDR3 is TGTGCCAGCAGTTACCGCCAGGGAGCTAACTATGGCTACACCTTC. This sequence encodes CASSYRQGANYGYTF.

The J gene is TRBJ1-4, the V gene TRBV12-3 or TRBV12-4; D is uncertain. The CDR3 is 12 residues long. V was cut by 8 bases and J by 5 bases, with 9 bases left in between. In nucleotides, the CDR3 is TGTGCCAGCCGCTACAGAAATGAAAAACTGTTTTTT. This translates into CASRYRNEKLFF.

This chain uses TRBV29-1 with TRBJ2-5; D remains unclear. The CDR3 sequence is 10 residues long. Germline CDR1 reads SQVTM; CDR2 reads ANQGSEA. V was clipped by 6 bases and J by 2 bases, with 4 bases between them. The CDR3 nucleotides are TGCAGCGTAGCTCAAGAGACCCAGTACTTC. Its protein is CSVAQETQYF. Complete variable domain (other parts from reference TRBV29-1 and TRBJ2-5): SAVISQKPSRDICQRGTSLTIQCQVDSQVTMMFWYRQQPGQSLTLIATANQGSEATYESGFVIDKFPISRPNLTFSTLTVSNMSPEDSSIYLCSVAQETQYFGPGTRLLVL.

This chain links TRBV6-1 with TRBJ1-5; D remains unclear. This CDR3 has 14 residues. The germline V and J ends were trimmed by 2 bases and 2 bases, with 7 bases remaining between them. CDR1 is MNHNS and CDR2 is SASEGT in the germline V gene. The CDR3 loop is CASSERTGNQPQHF. CDR3 bases: TGTGCCAGCAGTGAAAGAACGGGCAATCAGCCCCAGCATTTT.

This clone was picked up one time. The CDR3 sequence is CASTPRAGQLNTGELFF. CDR3 bases: TGTGCCAGTACCCCCAGAGCGGGACAGCTAAACACCGGGGAGCTGTTTTTT. The rearrangement joins TRBV19 to TRBJ2-2; either TRBD1 or TRBD2 may fit D (7 bases each). V was pared by 7 bases and J by 2 bases, with 20 bases between. This CDR3 is 17 amino acids long. Germline loops: CDR1 LNHDA, CDR2 SQIVND (reference sequence).

This clone showed up just a few times. The chain couples TRBV3-1 (or the pseudogene TRBV3-2) to TRBJ2-3; D is perhaps TRBD2 (6 bases). In germline, CDR1 is LGHDT, CDR2 YNNKEL (reference sequence). This CDR3 spans 15 amino acids. Trimming shortened V by 2 bases and J by 2 bases, and 11 bases separated the two germline ends. CDR3 sequence: CASSQWGVATDTQYF. The CDR3 DNA sequence: TGTGCCAGCAGCCAATGGGGGGTGGCCACAGATACGCAGTATTTT.

V and J are TRBV27 and TRBJ1-4; 7 bases align to TRBD1. Germline V lookup: CDR1 MNHEY, CDR2 SMNVEV (reference sequence). The CDR3 extends over 17 amino acids. J gave up 5 bases and V 1 base, and 10 bases lay outside the gene matches. CDR3 sequence reads: CASSLWAGGIGNEKLFF. CDR3 in DNA: TGTGCCAGCAGTTTATGGGCAGGGGGTATAGGAAATGAAAAACTGTTTTTT. The full variable domain, completed using reference TRBV27 and TRBJ1-4, is EAQVTQNPRYLITVTGKKLTVTCSQNMNHEYMSWYRQDPGLGLRQIYYSMNVEVTDKGDVPEGYKVSRKEKRNFPLILESPSPNQTSLYFCASSLWAGGIGNEKLFFGSGTQLSVL.

The chain couples TRBV7-2 to TRBJ2-5; TRBD2 matches 8 bases. V lost 5 bases to trimming and J lost 2 bases; unmatched junction nucleotides: 1. Germline-derived CDR1 and CDR2 are SGHTA and FQGNSA. This CDR3 is built from 13 residues. The CDR3 is CASSPSGQETQYF. CDR3 nucleotides: TGTGCCAGCAGCCCTAGCGGGCAAGAGACCCAGTACTTC.

This clone showed up just a few times. The chain links TRBV4-2 to TRBJ1-4; D is unresolved. The V gene lost 2 bases and the J gene lost 4 bases, with 8 bases spanning the gap. From germline, CDR1 is LGHNA and CDR2 YNFKEQ. This CDR3 spans 14 amino acids. The CDR3, as DNA: TGTGCCAGCAGCCAACGCAGAGATAATGAAAAACTGTTTTTT. Its protein product is CASSQRRDNEKLFF.

V gene TRBV5-5 combines with J gene TRBJ1-3; D is perhaps TRBD1 (5 bases). This CDR3 spans 16 amino acids. In germline, CDR1 is SGHKS, CDR2 YYEKEE (reference sequence). Trimming shortened V by 3 bases and J by 3 bases, and 16 bases separated the two germline ends. The CDR3 DNA reads TGTGCCAGCAGCTGGTGGGACGGAGGAGGTGGAAACACCATATATTTT. The encoded protein is CASSWWDGGGGNTIYF.

V gene TRBV11-2 combines with J gene TRBJ2-2; possibly TRBD1 for D (5 bases). V gave up 2 bases and J gave up 0 bases, with 16 bases separating them. The germline V gene has CDR1 SGHAT and CDR2 FQNNGV. The CDR3 has 18 residues. The CDR3 DNA follows: TGTGCCAGCAGCTTATACAGACAGAGAATCGCGAACACCGGGGAGCTGTTTTTT. This sequence encodes CASSLYRQRIANTGELFF.

This clone occurred once. The V gene is TRBV5-4, the J gene TRBJ1-6; D perhaps matches TRBD1 (6 bases). The germline V gene has CDR1 SGHNT and CDR2 YYREEE (reference sequence). There are 16 residues in the CDR3. The V gene lost 4 bases and the J gene lost 6 bases, with 17 bases spanning the gap. CDR3 bases: TGTGCCAGCAGCCCCATGTCGGGCAGGGGTAATTCACCCCTCCACTTT. Protein sequence: CASSPMSGRGNSPLHF.

The genes are TRBV6-6 and TRBJ2-7; D possibly matches TRBD1 or TRBD2 (5 bases each). V dropped 5 bases and J dropped 7 bases, with 12 bases sitting between them. The CDR3 sequence is 12 residues long. The V gene's germline CDR1 is MNHNY and CDR2 SVGAGI (reference sequence). The CDR3 loop is CASSRVGEEQYF. CDR3 in DNA: TGTGCCAGCAGTAGGGTAGGGGAGGAGCAGTACTTC.

V is TRBV6-6 and J is TRBJ1-5; D unresolved. The CDR3 has 12 amino acids. Looked up from germline, CDR1 is MNHNY and CDR2 is SVGAGI (reference sequence). Deletions cut 2 bases from V and 7 bases from J, with 6 bases between. CDR3 residues: CASSYSGQPQHF. CDR3 nucleotides: TGTGCCAGCAGTTACAGTGGGCAGCCCCAGCATTTT.

CDR3 sequence reads: CASRLSTDTQYF. In DNA form, the CDR3 reads TGTGCCAGTCGGCTAAGCACAGATACGCAGTATTTT. The chain joins TRBV19 to TRBJ2-3; D call uncertain. The CDR3 has 12 amino acids. Trimming left V 8 bases short and J 0 bases short, with 6 bases between. CDR1 is LNHDA, CDR2 SQIVND, per germline (reference sequence).

This clone came up a few times. This rearrangement joins TRBV18 to TRBJ1-1; D is undetermined. Per the germline V gene, CDR1 is KGHSH and CDR2 is LQKENI. CDR3 length: 16 residues. Trimming removed 0 bases from V and 1 base from J, with 12 bases in between. CDR3 region: CASSPPKQKGNTEAFF. The CDR3 coding sequence is TGTGCCAGCTCACCACCTAAACAGAAGGGGAACACTGAAGCTTTCTTT.

This chain connects TRBV12-5 to TRBJ2-1, with 7 bases that match TRBD2. Germline CDR1 and CDR2: LGHNT and FRNRAP. V lost 5 bases and J lost 8; bases outside the gene matches: 9. CDR3 length: 14 residues. The CDR3 reads CASGTLVRGDEQFF. The CDR3 bases are TGTGCTAGTGGTACACTAGTCCGGGGGGATGAGCAGTTCTTC.

CDR3 protein: CASSKIEGYTQYF. The CDR3 nucleotides read TGCGCCAGCAGCAAGATCGAGGGTTATACGCAGTATTTT. The chain has TRBV5-1 and TRBJ2-3; D might be TRBD2 (5 bases). There are 13 residues in the CDR3. Germline V CDR1 and CDR2: SGHRS, YFSETQ. The ends were cut back, 4 bases at V and 7 bases at J, with 13 bases in the middle.

The rearrangement links TRBV3-1 (or the pseudogene TRBV3-2) to TRBJ2-1; D could derive from TRBD1 or TRBD2 (5 bases each). The CDR3 has 14 residues. V was clipped by 0 bases and J by 9 bases, with 12 bases between them. The germline V gene encodes CDR1 LGHDT and CDR2 YNNKEL (reference sequence). The CDR3 loop reads CASSQDTGRGEQFF. CDR3 nucleotide sequence: TGTGCCAGCAGCCAAGATACAGGTCGGGGTGAGCAGTTCTTC.

The J gene is TRBJ1-1, the V gene TRBV5-6; D gene uncertain. The CDR3 length is 15 residues. V lost 1 base to trimming and J lost 0 bases, with 10 bases between them. CDR1 and CDR2 (germline): SGHDT, YYEEEE. CDR3 loop: CASSLFGNMNTEAFF. Here the CDR3 DNA reads TGTGCCAGCAGCTTGTTTGGGAACATGAACACTGAAGCTTTCTTT. The full variable domain, in which reference TRBV5-6 and TRBJ1-1 provide the parts outside the CDR3, is DAGVTQSPTHLIKTRGQQVTLRCSPKSGHDTVSWYQQALGQGPQFIFQYYEEEERQRGNFPDRFSGHQFPNYSSELNVNALLLGDSALYLCASSLFGNMNTEAFFGQGTRLTVV.